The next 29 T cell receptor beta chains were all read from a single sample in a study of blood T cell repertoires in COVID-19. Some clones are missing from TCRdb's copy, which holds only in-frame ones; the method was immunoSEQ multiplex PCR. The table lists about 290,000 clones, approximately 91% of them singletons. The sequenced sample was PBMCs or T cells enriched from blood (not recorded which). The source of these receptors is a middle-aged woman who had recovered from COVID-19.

As DNA, the CDR3 is TGTGCCAGCAGCGTAGGGCAGGGGGGTTCCTATAATTCACCCCTCCACTTT. Encoded protein: CASSVGQGGSYNSPLHF. The chain couples TRBV9 to TRBJ1-6; 7 nucleotides line up with TRBD1. The germline V gene encodes CDR1 SGDLS and CDR2 YYNGEE. V trimming: 0 bases; J trimming: 1 base; junction bases outside the gene matches: 4. The CDR3 loop spans 17 amino acids. The variable domain in full, completed from reference TRBV9 and TRBJ1-6, reads DSGVTQTPKHLITATGQRVTLRCSPRSGDLSVYWYQQSLDQGLQFLIQYYNGEERAKGNILERFSAQQFPDLHSELNLSSLELGDSALYFCASSVGQGGSYNSPLHFGNGTRLTVT.

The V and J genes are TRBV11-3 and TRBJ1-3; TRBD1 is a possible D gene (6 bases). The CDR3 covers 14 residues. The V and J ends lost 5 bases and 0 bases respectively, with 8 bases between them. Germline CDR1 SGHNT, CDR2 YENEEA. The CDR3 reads CASSPGHSGNTIYF. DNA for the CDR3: TGTGCCAGCAGCCCGGGACACTCTGGAAACACCATATATTTT.

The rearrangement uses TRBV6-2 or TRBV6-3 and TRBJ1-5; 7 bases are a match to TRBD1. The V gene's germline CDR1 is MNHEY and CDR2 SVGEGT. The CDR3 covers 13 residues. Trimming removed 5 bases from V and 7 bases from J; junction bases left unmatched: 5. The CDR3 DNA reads TGTGCCAGCAGTCGACAGGGTCAACAGCCCCAGCATTTT. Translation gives CASSRQGQQPQHF.

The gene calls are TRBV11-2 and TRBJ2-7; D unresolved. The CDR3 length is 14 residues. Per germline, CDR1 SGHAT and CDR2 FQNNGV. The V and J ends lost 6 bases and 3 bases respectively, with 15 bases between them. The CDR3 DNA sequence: TGTGCCAGCAGAATAAACATGGCAAACTACGAGCAGTACTTC. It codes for CASRINMANYEQYF.

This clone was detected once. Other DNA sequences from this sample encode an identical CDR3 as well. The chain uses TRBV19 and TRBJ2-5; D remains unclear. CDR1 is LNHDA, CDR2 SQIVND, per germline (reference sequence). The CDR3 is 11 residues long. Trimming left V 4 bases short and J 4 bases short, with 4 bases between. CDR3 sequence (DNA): TGTGCCAGTAGTACCCGAGAGACCCAGTACTTC. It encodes CASSTRETQYF.

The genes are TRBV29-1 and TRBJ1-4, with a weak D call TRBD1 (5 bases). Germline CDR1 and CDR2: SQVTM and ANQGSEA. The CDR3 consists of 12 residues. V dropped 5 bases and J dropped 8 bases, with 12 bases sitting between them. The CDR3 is CSVQGPSEKLFF. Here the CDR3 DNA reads TGCAGCGTTCAGGGCCCGAGCGAAAAACTGTTTTTT.

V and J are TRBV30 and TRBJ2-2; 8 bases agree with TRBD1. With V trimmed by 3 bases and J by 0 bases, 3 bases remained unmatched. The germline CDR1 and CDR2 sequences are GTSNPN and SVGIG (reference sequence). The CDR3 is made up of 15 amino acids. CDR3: CAWSGTGSNTGELFF. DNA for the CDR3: TGTGCCTGGAGCGGGACAGGATCGAACACCGGGGAGCTGTTTTTT. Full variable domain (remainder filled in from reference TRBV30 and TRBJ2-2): SQTIHQWPATLVQPVGSPLSLECTVEGTSNPNLYWYRQAAGRGLQLLFYSVGIGQISSEVPQNLSASRPQDRQFILSSKKLLLSDSGFYLCAWSGTGSNTGELFFGEGSRLTVL.

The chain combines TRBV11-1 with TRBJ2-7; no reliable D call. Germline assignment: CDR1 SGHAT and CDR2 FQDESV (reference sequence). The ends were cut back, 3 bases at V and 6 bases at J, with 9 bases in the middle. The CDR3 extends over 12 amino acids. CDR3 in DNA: TGTGCCAGCAGCTTCGGTGTCGGCGAGCAGTACTTC. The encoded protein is CASSFGVGEQYF. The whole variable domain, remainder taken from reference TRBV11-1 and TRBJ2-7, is EAEVAQSPRYKITEKSQAVAFWCDPISGHATLYWYRQILGQGPELLVQFQDESVVDDSQLPKDRFSAERLKGVDSTLKIQPAELGDSAMYLCASSFGVGEQYFGPGTRLTVT.

The CDR3 reads CAWTLGDRGNGYTF. The CDR3 DNA sequence: TGTGCCTGGACCTTGGGGGACAGGGGAAATGGCTACACCTTC. V is TRBV30 and J is TRBJ1-2; 10 bases line up with TRBD1. The CDR3 length is 14 residues. Germline CDR1 is GTSNPN and CDR2 is SVGIG (reference sequence). V was clipped by 4 bases and J by 6 bases; unmatched bases: 8. Full variable domain (outside the CDR3, taken from reference TRBV30 and TRBJ1-2): SQTIHQWPATLVQPVGSPLSLECTVEGTSNPNLYWYRQAAGRGLQLLFYSVGIGQISSEVPQNLSASRPQDRQFILSSKKLLLSDSGFYLCAWTLGDRGNGYTFGSGTRLTVV.

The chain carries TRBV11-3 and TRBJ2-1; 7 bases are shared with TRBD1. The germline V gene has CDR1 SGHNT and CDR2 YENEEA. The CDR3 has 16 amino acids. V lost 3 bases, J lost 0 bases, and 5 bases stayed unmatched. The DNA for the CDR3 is TGTGCCAGCAGCTTTGGGACAGCCCGCTCCTACAATGAGCAGTTCTTC. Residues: CASSFGTARSYNEQFF.

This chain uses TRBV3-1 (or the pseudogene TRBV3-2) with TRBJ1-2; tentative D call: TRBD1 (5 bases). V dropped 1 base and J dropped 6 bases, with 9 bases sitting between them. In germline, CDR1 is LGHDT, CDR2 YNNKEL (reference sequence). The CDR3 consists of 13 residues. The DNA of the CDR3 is TGTGCCAGCAGCCAAGGGGGAGGGGATGGCTACACCTTC. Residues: CASSQGGGDGYTF.

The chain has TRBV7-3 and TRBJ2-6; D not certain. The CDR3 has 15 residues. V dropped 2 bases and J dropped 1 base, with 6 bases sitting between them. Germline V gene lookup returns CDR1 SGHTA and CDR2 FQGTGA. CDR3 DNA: TGTGCCAGCAGCTTATCCAGTTCTGGGGCCAACGTCCTGACTTTC. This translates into CASSLSSSGANVLTF. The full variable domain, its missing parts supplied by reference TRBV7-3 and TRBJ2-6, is GAGVSQTPSNKVTEKGKYVELRCDPISGHTALYWYRQSLGQGPEFLIYFQGTGAADDSGLPNDRFFAVRPEGSVSTLKIQRTERGDSAVYLCASSLSSSGANVLTFGAGSRLTVL.

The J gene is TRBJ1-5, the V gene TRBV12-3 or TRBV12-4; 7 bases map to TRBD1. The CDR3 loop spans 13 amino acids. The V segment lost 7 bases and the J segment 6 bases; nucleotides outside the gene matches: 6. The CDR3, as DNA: TGTGCCAGCAAGGGACAGCGAGGTCAGCCCCAGCATTTT. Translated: CASKGQRGQPQHF.

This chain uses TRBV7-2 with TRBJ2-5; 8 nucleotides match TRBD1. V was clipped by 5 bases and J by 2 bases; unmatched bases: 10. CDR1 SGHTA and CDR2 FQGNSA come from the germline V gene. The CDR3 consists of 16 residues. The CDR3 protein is CASSPRAGGRQETQYF. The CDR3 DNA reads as TGTGCCAGCAGCCCCCGGGCAGGGGGCCGGCAAGAGACCCAGTACTTC.

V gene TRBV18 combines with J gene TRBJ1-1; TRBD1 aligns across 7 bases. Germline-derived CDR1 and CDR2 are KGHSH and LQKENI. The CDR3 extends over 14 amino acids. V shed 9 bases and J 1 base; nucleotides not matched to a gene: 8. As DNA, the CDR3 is TGTGCCAGTAGATCTAGGGGGCCGAACACTGAAGCTTTCTTT. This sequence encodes CASRSRGPNTEAFF.

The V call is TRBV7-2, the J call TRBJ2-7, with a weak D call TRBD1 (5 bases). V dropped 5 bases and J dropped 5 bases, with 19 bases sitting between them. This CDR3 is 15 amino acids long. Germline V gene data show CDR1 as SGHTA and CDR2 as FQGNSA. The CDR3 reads CASSPSGAERDEQYF. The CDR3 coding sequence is TGTGCCAGCAGCCCCAGTGGGGCTGAGCGCGACGAGCAGTACTTC.

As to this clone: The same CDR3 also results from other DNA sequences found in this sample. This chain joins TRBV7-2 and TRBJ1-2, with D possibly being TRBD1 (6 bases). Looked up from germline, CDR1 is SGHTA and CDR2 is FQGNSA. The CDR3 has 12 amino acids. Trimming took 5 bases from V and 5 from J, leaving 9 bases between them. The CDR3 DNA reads TGTGCCAGCAGCATACAGGGATATGGCTACACCTTC. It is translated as CASSIQGYGYTF.

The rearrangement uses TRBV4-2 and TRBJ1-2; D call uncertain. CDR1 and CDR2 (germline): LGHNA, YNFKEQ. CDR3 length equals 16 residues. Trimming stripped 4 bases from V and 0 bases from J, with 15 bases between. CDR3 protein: CASSRERGLTNYGYTF. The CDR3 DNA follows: TGTGCCAGCAGCCGAGAGCGCGGACTAACTAACTATGGCTACACCTTC.

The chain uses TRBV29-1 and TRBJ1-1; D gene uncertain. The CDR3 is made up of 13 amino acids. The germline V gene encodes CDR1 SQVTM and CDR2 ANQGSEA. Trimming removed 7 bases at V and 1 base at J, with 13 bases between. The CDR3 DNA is TGCAGCGGCCGACCGCGGGAGAACACTGAAGCTTTCTTT. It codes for CSGRPRENTEAFF.

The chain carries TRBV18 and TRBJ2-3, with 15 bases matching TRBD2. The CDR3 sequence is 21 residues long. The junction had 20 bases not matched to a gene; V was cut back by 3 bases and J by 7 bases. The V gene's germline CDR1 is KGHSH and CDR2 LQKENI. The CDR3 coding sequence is TGTGCCAGCTCACCGTGGACAGCCGGGACTAGCGGGGGGACCTATTTCTATACGCAGTATTTT. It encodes CASSPWTAGTSGGTYFYTQYF. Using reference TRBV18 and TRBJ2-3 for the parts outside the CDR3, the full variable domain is NAGVMQNPRHLVRRRGQEARLRCSPMKGHSHVYWYRQLPEEGLKFMVYLQKENIIDESGMPKERFSAEFPKEGPSILRIQQVVRGDSAAYFCASSPWTAGTSGGTYFYTQYFGPGTRLTVL.

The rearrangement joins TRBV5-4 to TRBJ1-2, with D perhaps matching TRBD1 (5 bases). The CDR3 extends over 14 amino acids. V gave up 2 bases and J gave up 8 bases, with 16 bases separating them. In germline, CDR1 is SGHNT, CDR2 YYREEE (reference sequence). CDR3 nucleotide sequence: TGTGCCAGCAGCTTCGGGGGATCCTCTATGGGCTACACCTTC. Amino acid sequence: CASSFGGSSMGYTF.

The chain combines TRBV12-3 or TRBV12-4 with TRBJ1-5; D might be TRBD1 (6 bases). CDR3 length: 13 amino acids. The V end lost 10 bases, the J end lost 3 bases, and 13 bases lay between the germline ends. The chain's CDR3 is CATRQDLNQPQHF. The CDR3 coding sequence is TGTGCCACCAGACAGGATCTCAATCAGCCCCAGCATTTT.

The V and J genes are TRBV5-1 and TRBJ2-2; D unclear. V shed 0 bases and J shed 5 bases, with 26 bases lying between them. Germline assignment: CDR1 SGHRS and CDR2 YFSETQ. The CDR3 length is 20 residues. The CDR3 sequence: CASSLDSQEISLRRTGELFF. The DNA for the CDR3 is TGCGCCAGCAGCTTGGATTCTCAGGAAATCTCCCTAAGACGGACCGGGGAGCTGTTTTTT.

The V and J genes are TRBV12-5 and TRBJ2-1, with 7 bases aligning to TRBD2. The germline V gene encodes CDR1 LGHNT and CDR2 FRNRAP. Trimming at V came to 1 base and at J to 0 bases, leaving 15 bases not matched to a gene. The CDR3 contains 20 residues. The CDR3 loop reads CASGLASLRDYQSSYNEQFF. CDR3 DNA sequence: TGTGCTAGTGGTTTGGCATCCCTCCGGGACTACCAGAGCTCCTACAATGAGCAGTTCTTC.

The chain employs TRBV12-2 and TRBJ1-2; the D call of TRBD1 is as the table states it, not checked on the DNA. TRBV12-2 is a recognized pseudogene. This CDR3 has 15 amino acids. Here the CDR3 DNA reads TGTGCAAGTCGTCTAAGGACACGATCTAACTATGGCTACACCTTC. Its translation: CASRLRTRSNYGYTF.

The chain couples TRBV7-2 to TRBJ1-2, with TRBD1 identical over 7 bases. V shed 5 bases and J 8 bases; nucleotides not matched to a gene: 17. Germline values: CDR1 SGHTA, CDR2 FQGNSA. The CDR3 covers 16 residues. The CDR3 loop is CASSPFPGQPSWGYTF. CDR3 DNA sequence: TGTGCCAGCAGCCCCTTCCCGGGACAGCCCTCCTGGGGCTACACCTTC.

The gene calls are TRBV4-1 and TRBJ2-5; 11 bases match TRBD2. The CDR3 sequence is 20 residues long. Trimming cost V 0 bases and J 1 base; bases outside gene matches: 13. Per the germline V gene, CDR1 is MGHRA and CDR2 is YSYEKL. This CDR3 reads CASSQDWAGTSGTFQETQYF. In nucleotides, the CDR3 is TGCGCCAGCAGCCAAGATTGGGCCGGGACTAGCGGTACCTTCCAAGAGACCCAGTACTTC.

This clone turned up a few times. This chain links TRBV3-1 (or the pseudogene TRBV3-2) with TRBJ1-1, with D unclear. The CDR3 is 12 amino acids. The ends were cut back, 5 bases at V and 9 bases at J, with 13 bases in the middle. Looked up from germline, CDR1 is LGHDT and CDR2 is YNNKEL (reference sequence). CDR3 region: CASSYGEGKAFF. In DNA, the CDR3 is TGTGCCAGCAGCTACGGGGAGGGAAAAGCTTTCTTT.

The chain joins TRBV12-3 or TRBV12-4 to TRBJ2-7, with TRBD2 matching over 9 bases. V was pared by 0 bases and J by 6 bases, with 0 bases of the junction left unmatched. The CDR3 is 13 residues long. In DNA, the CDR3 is TGTGCCAGCAGTTTAGCGCGGGAGGGCGAGCAGTACTTC. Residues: CASSLAREGEQYF.